The 7 T cell receptor beta chains reported below all come from one sample, sequenced in a study of Graves' ophthalmopathy and Graves' hyperthyroidism (dated by TCRdb to between 2017 and 2018). This sample was sequenced with an Illumina HiSeq 2000. For repertoire sequencing, the TCR beta CDR3 regions were amplified from RNA transcripts. HTBI primers and the Qiagen OneStep RT-PCR kit were used in a first-round RT-PCR, which was followed by a second-round multiplex PCR, size selection and purification. TCRdb trimmed public reads at Q25 via fastp, called clones via MiXCR and kept in-frame beta chains. Rows are unified per CDR3 protein, each entry keeping the most common DNA and genes. The sample table records 350,000 to 450,000 distinct CDR3 sequences; around 20% of these occur just once. Of the sample, around 3.1% is held by the ten largest clones. Material for sequencing was peripheral blood. The receptors come from a woman aged 18-29 years with stable Graves' hyperthyroidism. Donor details come from another sample of the same person, matched by shared clones.

This clonotype was observed a handful of times. The chain carries TRBV11-2 and TRBJ2-5; 9 nucleotides align to TRBD2. The germline CDR1 and CDR2 sequences are SGHAT and FQNNGV. CDR3 length: 17 residues. V was pared by 4 bases and J by 2 bases, with 11 bases of the junction left unmatched. The CDR3 protein is CASSSRGGLAHQETQYF. DNA of the CDR3: TGTGCCAGCAGCTCCCGGGGGGGACTAGCCCATCAAGAGACCCAGTACTTC.

This clonotype was recorded at least ten times. The chain carries TRBV4-2 and TRBJ2-5, with 11 positions matching TRBD2. V was pared by 2 bases and J by 2 bases, with 7 bases of the junction left unmatched. CDR3 length: 17 residues. Germline values: CDR1 LGHNA, CDR2 YNFKEQ. Written as DNA, the CDR3 is TGTGCCAGCAGCCAACCCGGGACTAGCGGAGGACAAGAGACCCAGTACTTC. Its translation: CASSQPGTSGGQETQYF.

This clonotype was detected once. A read error is possible here, since a much larger clone lies one base away. The V gene is TRBV11-2, the J gene TRBJ2-5; TRBD2 agrees at 8 bases. The CDR3 spans 14 residues. Germline V CDR1 and CDR2: SGHAT, FQNNGV. The CDR3 DNA reads as TGTGCCAGCAGCTTGGAGCGGGGGACGGGGACCGAGTACTTC. It codes for CASSLERGTGTEYF.

This clonotype appeared a few times. J is TRBJ1-2 and V is TRBV6-5, with TRBD1 as a possible D gene (5 bases). The CDR3 extends over 15 amino acids. Trimming pared 2 bases from V and 4 bases from J, leaving 14 bases between. Germline CDR1 and CDR2: MNHEY and SVGAGI. The CDR3 loop is CASSYNPTGPYGYTF. In DNA form, the CDR3 reads TGTGCCAGCAGTTACAATCCCACAGGCCCCTATGGCTACACCTTC.

This clonotype occurred many times. CDR3 protein: CASSLWLAGRTGELFF. The CDR3 DNA is TGTGCCAGCAGTTTATGGCTAGCGGGACGCACCGGGGAGCTGTTTTTT. The chain joins TRBV12-3 or TRBV12-4 to TRBJ2-2; 9 bases align to TRBD2. The length of the CDR3 is 16 residues. V lost 2 bases, J lost 4 bases, and 5 bases stayed unmatched.

This clonotype was detected ten times or more. The V call is TRBV14, the J call TRBJ1-1; D is unresolved. The CDR3 covers 15 residues. Trimming took 1 base from V and 2 from J, leaving 11 bases between them. The V gene's germline CDR1 is SGHDN and CDR2 FVKESK. The CDR3 sequence: CASSQVPTSNTEAFF. The CDR3 DNA reads TGTGCCAGCAGCCAAGTCCCTACTAGTAACACTGAAGCTTTCTTT.

This chain joins TRBV7-9 and TRBJ2-7; 9 bases align to TRBD1. Per the germline V gene, CDR1 is SEHNR and CDR2 is FQNEAQ (reference sequence). With 2 bases clipped from V and 2 bases from J, the junction kept 4 bases outside the gene matches. The length of the CDR3 is 15 residues. CDR3 nucleotide sequence: TGTGCCAGCAGCTTAAGCCGGGACAGGGCCTACGAGCAGTACTTC. It specifies CASSLSRDRAYEQYF.